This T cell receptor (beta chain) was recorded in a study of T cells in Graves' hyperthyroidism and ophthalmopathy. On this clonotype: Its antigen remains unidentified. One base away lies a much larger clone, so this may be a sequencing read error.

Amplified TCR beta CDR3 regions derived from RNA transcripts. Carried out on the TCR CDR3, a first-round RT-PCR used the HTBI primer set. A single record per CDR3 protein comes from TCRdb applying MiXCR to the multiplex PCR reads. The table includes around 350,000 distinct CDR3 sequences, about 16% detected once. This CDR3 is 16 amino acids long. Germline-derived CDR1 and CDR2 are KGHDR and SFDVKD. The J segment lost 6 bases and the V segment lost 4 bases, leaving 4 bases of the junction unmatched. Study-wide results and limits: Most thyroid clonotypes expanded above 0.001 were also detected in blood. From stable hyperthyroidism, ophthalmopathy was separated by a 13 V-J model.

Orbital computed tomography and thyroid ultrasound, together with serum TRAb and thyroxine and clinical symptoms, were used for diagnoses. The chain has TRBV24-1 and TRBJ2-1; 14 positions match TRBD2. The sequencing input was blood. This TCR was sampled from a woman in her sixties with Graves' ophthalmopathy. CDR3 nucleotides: TGTGCCACCAGTGACCCCGGGACTAGCGGGGGCAATGAGCAGTTCTTC. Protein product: CATSDPGTSGGNEQFF.